This TCR beta chain was obtained from a study of CD8 T cells in ankylosing spondylitis. Only a few counts were recorded for this clonotype. The CDR3 totals 18 residues. Germline CDR1 is SGDLS and CDR2 is YYNGEE. Trimming removed 3 bases from V and 4 bases from J; junction bases left unmatched: 13. TCRdb used MiXCR to reprocess the 5' RACE reads, holding one entry per CDR3 protein. The data contain 30,000 to 40,000 distinct CDR3 sequences, over 2.5% of them singletons. The chain links TRBV9 to TRBJ2-3; 11 bases are shared with TRBD2. The sample taken for sequencing was blood, either unsorted or a sorted T cell fraction (not recorded which). The TCR sequence derives from a male donor with ankylosing spondylitis or in good health (not recorded which). This chain's CDR3 is CASSAAVAGGPFADTQYF. The CDR3 coding sequence is TGTGCCAGCAGCGCGGCCGTAGCGGGAGGGCCTTTCGCAGATACGCAGTATTTT.